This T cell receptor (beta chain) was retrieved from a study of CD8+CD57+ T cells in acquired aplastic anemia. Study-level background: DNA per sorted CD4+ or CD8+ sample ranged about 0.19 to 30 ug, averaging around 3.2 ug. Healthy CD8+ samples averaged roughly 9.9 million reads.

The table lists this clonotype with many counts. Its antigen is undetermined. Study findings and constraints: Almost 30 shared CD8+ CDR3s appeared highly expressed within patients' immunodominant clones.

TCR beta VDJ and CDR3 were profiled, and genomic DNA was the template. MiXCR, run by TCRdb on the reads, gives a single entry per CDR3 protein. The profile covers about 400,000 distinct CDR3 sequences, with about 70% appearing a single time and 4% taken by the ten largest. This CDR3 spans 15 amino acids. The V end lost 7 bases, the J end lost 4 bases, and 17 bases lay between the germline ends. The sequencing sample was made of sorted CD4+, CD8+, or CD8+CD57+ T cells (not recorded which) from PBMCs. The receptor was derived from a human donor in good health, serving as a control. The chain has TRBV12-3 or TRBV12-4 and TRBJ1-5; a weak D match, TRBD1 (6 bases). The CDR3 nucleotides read TGTGCCAGCACCGAAGGGGGGGGAATGAATCAGCCCCAGCATTTT. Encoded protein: CASTEGGGMNQPQHF.